This T cell receptor beta chain was found in a study of T-cell memory formation after mild COVID-19. On this clonotype: Its antigen is as yet unknown.

V was trimmed by 7 bases and J by 7 bases, leaving 14 bases between them. The CDR3 is 12 residues long. Germline V gene lookup returns CDR1 SNHLY and CDR2 FYNNEI. TCRdb re-called the 5' RACE reads with MiXCR, one entry per CDR3 protein. The data contain tens of thousands of distinct CDR3 sequences, 7.3% of them singletons. Findings and limits, study-wide: Day 15 to 85 contracting clones showed balanced CD4/CD8; later expanders leaned CD4+. In pre-infection memory, a portion of responding clones appeared, which suggested that cross-reactive memory joined.

V is TRBV2 and J is TRBJ2-7; maybe TRBD1 (6 bases). This sequence originates from a man younger than 35 who had mild COVID-19 (a few samples of this study predate the infection). Cell type and time point are not known. The sequenced sample consisted of PBMCs or a T cell subset sorted from them (not recorded which). CDR3 residues: CASNRDIGEQYV. CDR3 bases: TGTGCCAGCAATAGGGACATTGGGGAGCAGTACGTC.